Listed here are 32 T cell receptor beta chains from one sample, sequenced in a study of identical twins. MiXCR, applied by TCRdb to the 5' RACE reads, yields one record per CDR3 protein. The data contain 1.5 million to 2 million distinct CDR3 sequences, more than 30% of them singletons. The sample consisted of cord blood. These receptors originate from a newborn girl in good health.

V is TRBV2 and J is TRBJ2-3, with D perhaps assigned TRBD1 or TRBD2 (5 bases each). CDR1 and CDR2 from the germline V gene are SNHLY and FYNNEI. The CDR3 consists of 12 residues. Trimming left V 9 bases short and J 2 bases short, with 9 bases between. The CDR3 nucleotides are TGTGCCAGGGGACCATTCACAGATACGCAGTATTTT. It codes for CARGPFTDTQYF.

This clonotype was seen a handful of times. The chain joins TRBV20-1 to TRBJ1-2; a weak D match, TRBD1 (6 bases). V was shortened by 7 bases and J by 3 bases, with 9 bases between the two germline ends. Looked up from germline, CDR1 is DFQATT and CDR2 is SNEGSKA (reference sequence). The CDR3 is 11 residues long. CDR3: CSGTADYGYTF. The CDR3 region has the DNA TGCAGTGGGACAGCGGACTATGGCTACACCTTC.

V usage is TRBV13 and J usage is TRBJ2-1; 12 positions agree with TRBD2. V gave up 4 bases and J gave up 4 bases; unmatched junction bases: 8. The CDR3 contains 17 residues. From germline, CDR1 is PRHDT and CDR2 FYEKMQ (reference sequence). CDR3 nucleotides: TGTGCCAGCAGCTACAGCCCCGGGACTAGCGGGTACAATGAGCAGTTCTTC. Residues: CASSYSPGTSGYNEQFF.

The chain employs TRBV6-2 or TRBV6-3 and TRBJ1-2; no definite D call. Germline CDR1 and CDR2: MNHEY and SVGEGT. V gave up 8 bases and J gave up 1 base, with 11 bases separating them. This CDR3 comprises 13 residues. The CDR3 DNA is TGTGCCAGCCTGGGGAACAGTAACTATGGCTACACCTTC. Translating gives CASLGNSNYGYTF.

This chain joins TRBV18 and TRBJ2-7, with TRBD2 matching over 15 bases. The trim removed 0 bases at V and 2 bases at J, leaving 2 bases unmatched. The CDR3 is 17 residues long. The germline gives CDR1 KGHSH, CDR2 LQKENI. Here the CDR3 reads CASSPPGLAGGTYEQYF. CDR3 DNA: TGTGCCAGCTCACCACCGGGACTAGCGGGAGGAACCTACGAGCAGTACTTC.

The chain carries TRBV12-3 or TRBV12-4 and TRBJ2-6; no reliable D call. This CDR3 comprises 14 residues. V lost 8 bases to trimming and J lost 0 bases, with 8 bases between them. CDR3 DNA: TGTGCCAGCTTCCCAAACTCTGGGGCCAACGTCCTGACTTTC. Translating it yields CASFPNSGANVLTF.

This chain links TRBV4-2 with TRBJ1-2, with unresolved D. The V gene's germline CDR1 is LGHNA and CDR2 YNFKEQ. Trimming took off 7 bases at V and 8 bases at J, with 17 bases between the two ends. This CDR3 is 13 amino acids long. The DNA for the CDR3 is TGTGCCAGCACCCCAGGCCTAAGGTGGGGCTACACCTTC. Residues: CASTPGLRWGYTF.

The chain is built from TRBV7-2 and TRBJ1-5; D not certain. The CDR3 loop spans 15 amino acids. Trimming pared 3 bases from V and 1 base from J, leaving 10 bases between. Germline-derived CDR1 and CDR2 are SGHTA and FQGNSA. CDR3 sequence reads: CASSFSVVSNQPQHF. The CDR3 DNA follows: TGTGCCAGCAGCTTCAGTGTTGTCAGCAATCAGCCCCAGCATTTT.

The CDR3 DNA follows: TGTGCCAGCTCACCAACGGGACAAGGCTCCATAAAAGCTTTCTTT. This encodes CASSPTGQGSIKAFF. This rearrangement joins TRBV18 to TRBJ1-1; tentatively, D is TRBD1 (6 bases). Trimming took off 2 bases at V and 9 bases at J, with 19 bases between the two ends. CDR1 is KGHSH, CDR2 LQKENI, per germline. The CDR3 is made up of 15 amino acids.

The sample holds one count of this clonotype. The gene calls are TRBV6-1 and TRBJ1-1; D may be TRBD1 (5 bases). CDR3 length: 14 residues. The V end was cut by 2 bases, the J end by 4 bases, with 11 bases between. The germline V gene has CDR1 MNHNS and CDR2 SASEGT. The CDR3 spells CASSERRGATEAFF. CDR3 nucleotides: TGTGCCAGCAGTGAAAGACGCGGGGCCACTGAAGCTTTCTTT.

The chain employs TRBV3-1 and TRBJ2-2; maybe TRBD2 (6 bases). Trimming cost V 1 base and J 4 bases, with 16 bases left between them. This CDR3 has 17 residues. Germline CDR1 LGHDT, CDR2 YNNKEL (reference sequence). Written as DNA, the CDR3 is TGTGCCAGCAGCCAAGTCGGAGGGTTAGGGTTCACCGGGGAGCTGTTTTTT. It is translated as CASSQVGGLGFTGELFF.

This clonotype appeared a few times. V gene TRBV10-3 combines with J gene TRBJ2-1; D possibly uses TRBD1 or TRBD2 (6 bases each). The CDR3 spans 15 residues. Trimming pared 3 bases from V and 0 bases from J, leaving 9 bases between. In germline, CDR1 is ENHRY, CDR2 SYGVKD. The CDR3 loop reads CAISDEGGSYNEQFF. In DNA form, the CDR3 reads TGTGCCATCAGTGATGAGGGGGGCTCCTACAATGAGCAGTTCTTC.

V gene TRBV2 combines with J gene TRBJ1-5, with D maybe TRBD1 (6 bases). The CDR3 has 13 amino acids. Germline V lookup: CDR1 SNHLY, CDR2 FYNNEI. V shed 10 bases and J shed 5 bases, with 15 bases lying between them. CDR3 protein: CATLQGADQPQHF. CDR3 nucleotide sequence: TGTGCCACCCTACAGGGAGCGGATCAGCCCCAGCATTTT.

The CDR3 loop is CSAARYVDEQFF. CDR3 nucleotide sequence: TGCAGTGCGGCCAGGTATGTCGATGAGCAGTTCTTC. This chain joins TRBV20-1 and TRBJ2-5, with D unclear. The J call is doubtful: the DNA matches TRBJ2-1 better. Germline lookup yields CDR1 DFQATT and CDR2 SNEGSKA (reference sequence). The CDR3 sequence is 12 residues long.

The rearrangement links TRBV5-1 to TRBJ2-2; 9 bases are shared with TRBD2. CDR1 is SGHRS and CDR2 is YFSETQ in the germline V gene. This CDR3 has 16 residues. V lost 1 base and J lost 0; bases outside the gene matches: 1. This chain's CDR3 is CASSLIAGANTGELFF. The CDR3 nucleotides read TGCGCCAGCAGCTTGATAGCGGGGGCGAACACCGGGGAGCTGTTTTTT.

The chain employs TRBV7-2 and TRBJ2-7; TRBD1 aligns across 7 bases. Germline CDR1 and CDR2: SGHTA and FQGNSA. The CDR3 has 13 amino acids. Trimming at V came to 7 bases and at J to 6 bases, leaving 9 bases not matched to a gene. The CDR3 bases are TGTGCCAGCAACGTACGACAGGGAGCCGAGCAGTACTTC. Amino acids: CASNVRQGAEQYF.

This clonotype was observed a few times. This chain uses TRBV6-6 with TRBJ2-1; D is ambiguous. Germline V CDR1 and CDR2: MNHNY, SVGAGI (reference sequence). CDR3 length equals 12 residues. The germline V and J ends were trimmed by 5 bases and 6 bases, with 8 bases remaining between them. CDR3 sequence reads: CASSHTTNEQFF. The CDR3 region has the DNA TGTGCCAGCAGTCACACCACCAATGAGCAGTTCTTC.

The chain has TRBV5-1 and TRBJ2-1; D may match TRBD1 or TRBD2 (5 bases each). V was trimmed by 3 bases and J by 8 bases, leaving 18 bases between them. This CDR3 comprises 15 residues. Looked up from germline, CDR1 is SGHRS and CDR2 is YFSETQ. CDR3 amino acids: CASSSQTERGDEQFF. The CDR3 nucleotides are TGCGCCAGCAGCTCGCAAACAGAGAGGGGCGATGAGCAGTTCTTC. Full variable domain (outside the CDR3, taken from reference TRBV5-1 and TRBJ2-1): KAGVTQTPRYLIKTRGQQVTLSCSPISGHRSVSWYQQTPGQGLQFLFEYFSETQRNKGNFPGRFSGRQFSNSRSEMNVSTLELGDSALYLCASSSQTERGDEQFFGPGTRLTVL.

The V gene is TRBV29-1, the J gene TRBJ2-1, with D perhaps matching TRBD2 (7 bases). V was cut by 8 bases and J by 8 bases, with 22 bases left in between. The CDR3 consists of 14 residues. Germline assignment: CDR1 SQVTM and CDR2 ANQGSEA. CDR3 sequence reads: CSKRSGGPSYEQFF. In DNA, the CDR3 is TGCAGCAAACGATCGGGGGGCCCTTCATATGAGCAGTTCTTC.

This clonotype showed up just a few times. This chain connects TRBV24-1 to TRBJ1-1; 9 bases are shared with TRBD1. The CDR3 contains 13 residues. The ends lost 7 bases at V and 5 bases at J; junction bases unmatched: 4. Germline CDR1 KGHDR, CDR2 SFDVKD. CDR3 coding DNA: TGTGCCACCAGACAGGGGGCAGGGACTGAAGCTTTCTTT. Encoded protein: CATRQGAGTEAFF.

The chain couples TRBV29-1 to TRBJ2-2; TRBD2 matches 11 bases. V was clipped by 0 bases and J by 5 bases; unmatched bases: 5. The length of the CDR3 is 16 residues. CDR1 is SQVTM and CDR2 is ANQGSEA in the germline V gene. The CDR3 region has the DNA TGCAGCGTTGAAGAGACTAGCGGGATTTGGACCGGGGAGCTGTTTTTT. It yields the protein CSVEETSGIWTGELFF.

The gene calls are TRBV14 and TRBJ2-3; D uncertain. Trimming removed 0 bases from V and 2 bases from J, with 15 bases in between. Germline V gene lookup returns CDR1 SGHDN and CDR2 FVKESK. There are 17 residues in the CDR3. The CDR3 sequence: CASSQESARPPTDTQYF. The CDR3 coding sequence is TGTGCCAGCAGCCAAGAATCCGCACGACCTCCCACAGATACGCAGTATTTT.

CDR3 region: CAIKGGAQETQYF. CDR3 DNA sequence: TGTGCCATCAAGGGGGGGGCCCAAGAGACCCAGTACTTC. J is TRBJ2-5 and V is TRBV10-3, with D perhaps matching TRBD2 (7 bases). This CDR3 comprises 13 residues. Germline values: CDR1 ENHRY, CDR2 SYGVKD. With 7 bases removed from V and 1 base from J, the gap between germline ends came to 10 bases.

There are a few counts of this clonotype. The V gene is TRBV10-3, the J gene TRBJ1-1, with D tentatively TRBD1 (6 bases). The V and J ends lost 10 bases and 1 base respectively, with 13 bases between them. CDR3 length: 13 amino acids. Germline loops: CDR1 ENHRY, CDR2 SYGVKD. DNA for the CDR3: TGTGCCACCACCGGACAGTCGAACACTGAAGCTTTCTTT. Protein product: CATTGQSNTEAFF.

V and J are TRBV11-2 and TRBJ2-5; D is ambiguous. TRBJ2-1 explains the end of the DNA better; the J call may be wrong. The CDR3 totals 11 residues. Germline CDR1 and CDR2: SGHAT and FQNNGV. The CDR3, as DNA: TGTGCCAGCAGCCCGCAAGAGACCCAGTTCTTC. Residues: CASSPQETQFF.

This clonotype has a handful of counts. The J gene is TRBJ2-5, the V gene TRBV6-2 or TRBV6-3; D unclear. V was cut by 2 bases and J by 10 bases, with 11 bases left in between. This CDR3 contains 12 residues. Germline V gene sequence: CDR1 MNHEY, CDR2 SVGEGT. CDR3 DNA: TGTGCCAGCAGTTACGGGCGAGTAGACCAGTACTTC. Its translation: CASSYGRVDQYF.

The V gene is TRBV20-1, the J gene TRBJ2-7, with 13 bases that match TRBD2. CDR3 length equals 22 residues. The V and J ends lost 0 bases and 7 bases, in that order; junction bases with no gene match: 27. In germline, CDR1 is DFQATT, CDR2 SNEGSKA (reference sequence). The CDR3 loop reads CSAREPVTSGGSMIGSYNEQYF. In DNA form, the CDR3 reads TGCAGTGCTAGAGAGCCCGTGACTAGCGGGGGGTCAATGATTGGGTCCTACAATGAGCAGTACTTC.

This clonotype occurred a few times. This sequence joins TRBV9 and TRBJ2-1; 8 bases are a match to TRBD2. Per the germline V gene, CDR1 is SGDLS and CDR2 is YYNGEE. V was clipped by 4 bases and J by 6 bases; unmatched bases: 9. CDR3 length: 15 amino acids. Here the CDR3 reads CASSLGLVPSNEQFF. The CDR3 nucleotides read TGTGCCAGCAGCTTGGGACTAGTTCCTAGCAATGAGCAGTTCTTC.

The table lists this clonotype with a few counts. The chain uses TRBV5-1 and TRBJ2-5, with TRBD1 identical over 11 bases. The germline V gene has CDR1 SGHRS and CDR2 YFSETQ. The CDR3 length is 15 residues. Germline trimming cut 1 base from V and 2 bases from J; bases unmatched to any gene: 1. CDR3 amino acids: CASSLRDRGQETQYF. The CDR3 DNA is TGCGCCAGCAGCTTGAGGGACAGGGGGCAAGAGACCCAGTACTTC.

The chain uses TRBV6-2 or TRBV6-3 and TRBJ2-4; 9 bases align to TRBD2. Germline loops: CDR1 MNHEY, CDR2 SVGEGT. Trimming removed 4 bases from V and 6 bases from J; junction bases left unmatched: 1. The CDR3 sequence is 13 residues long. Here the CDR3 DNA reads TGTGCCAGCAGTTTTAGCGGGAGAAACATTCAGTACTTC. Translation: CASSFSGRNIQYF.

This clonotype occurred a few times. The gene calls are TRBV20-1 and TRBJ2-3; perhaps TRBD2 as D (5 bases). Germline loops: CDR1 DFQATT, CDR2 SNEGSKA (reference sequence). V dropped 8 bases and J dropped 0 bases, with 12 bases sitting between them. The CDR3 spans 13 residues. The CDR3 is CSRQRTSTDTQYF. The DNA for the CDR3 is TGCAGTCGTCAGCGGACTAGCACAGATACGCAGTATTTT.

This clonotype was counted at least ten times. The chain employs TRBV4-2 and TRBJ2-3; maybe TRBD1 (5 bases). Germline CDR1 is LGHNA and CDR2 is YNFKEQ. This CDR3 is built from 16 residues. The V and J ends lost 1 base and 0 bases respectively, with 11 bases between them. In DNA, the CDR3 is TGTGCCAGCAGCCAAGCAGGAGACAGTAGCACAGATACGCAGTATTTT. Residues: CASSQAGDSSTDTQYF.